Shown below are 17 T cell receptor beta chains from a single sample sequenced in a study of T cell repertoires in cytomegalovirus infection. For these receptors, no antigen is known. TCRdb used MiXCR to reprocess the reads, holding one entry per CDR3 protein. The sample yields approximately 730,000 distinct CDR3 sequences, under 35% seen once. This specimen consisted of cultured CD8+ T cells from PBMCs, obtained from culture after CMV antigen stimulation. These receptors were collected from a human donor in good health (CMV status not recorded). Some clones in this sample may be carry-over from other donors' samples.

The chain recombines TRBV7-2 with TRBJ2-7; D is perhaps TRBD1 or TRBD2 (5 bases each). Trimming removed 1 base at V and 3 bases at J, with 22 bases between. The CDR3 extends over 18 amino acids. CDR1 and CDR2 (germline): SGHTA, FQGNSA. The CDR3 region is CASSLVRPGGGALYEQYF. CDR3 in DNA: TGTGCCAGCAGCTTAGTTCGTCCTGGTGGGGGAGCCCTCTACGAGCAGTACTTC.

The chain links TRBV19 to TRBJ2-3, with D hard to call. The germline CDR1 and CDR2 sequences are LNHDA and SQIVND (reference sequence). V lost 5 bases, J lost 0 bases, and 6 bases lay in between. The CDR3 totals 13 residues. As DNA, the CDR3 is TGTGCCAGTAGTGCGGACAGCACAGATACGCAGTATTTT. Its translation: CASSADSTDTQYF.

This clonotype was recorded at least ten times. The chain recombines TRBV7-4 with TRBJ2-4, with TRBD2 as a possible D gene (5 bases). The CDR3 runs 14 residues. V was clipped by 2 bases and J by 6 bases, with 11 bases between them. CDR1 SGHVT and CDR2 SQSDAQ come from the germline V gene. In DNA form, the CDR3 reads TGTGCCAGCAGCTTATCCGGGATTGGAAACATTCAGTACTTC. Translating it yields CASSLSGIGNIQYF.

This clonotype has more than one count but fewer than ten. J is TRBJ1-1 and V is TRBV4-1, with D hard to call. Trimming removed 4 bases from V and 0 bases from J, with 15 bases in between. The CDR3 length is 16 residues. Germline lookup yields CDR1 MGHRA and CDR2 YSYEKL. CDR3 DNA: TGCGCCAGCAGCCCTAAGGCGCGGGGTCTGAACACTGAAGCTTTCTTT. Protein: CASSPKARGLNTEAFF.

This sequence joins TRBV11-2 and TRBJ2-1; D is unclear. V was cut by 1 base and J by 9 bases, with 7 bases left in between. CDR1 and CDR2 (germline): SGHAT, FQNNGV. The CDR3 length is 12 residues. The CDR3 loop reads CASSLVFGEQFF. The CDR3 coding sequence is TGTGCCAGCAGCTTAGTCTTCGGTGAGCAGTTCTTC.

This clonotype appeared a few times. The CDR3 here is CASSLQTETQYF. The CDR3 DNA reads as TGTGCCAGCAGCCTACAGACAGAGACCCAGTACTTC. The chain links TRBV14 to TRBJ2-5, with unresolved D. Germline V gene sequence: CDR1 SGHDN, CDR2 FVKESK. V lost 4 bases, J lost 4 bases, and 7 bases lay in between. The length of the CDR3 is 12 residues.

This clonotype has more than one count but fewer than ten. CDR3: CASSDRGLDEQFF. CDR3 in DNA: TGTGCCAGCAGTGACAGGGGCCTCGATGAGCAGTTCTTC. The chain recombines TRBV6-1 with TRBJ2-1; a weak D match, TRBD1 (6 bases). The CDR3 covers 13 residues. V lost 3 bases, J lost 8 bases, and 11 bases lay in between. The V gene's germline CDR1 is MNHNS and CDR2 SASEGT.

This clonotype was found many times. The chain recombines TRBV7-2 with TRBJ1-6; a weak D match, TRBD1 (6 bases). Germline lookup yields CDR1 SGHTA and CDR2 FQGNSA. Trimming took 5 bases from V and 10 from J, leaving 15 bases between them. The CDR3 is 14 residues long. CDR3 residues: CASSPIRGESPLHF. The CDR3 DNA reads as TGTGCCAGCAGCCCCATCAGGGGTGAATCACCCCTCCACTTT.

The V and J genes are TRBV19 and TRBJ2-1; D is ambiguous. CDR1 LNHDA and CDR2 SQIVND come from the germline V gene (reference sequence). Trimming shortened V by 4 bases and J by 5 bases, and 6 bases separated the two germline ends. This CDR3 is 12 amino acids long. The CDR3 DNA reads as TGTGCCAGTAGTAAGGAGAACAATGAGCAGTTCTTC. Residues: CASSKENNEQFF.

The chain recombines TRBV4-1 with TRBJ1-3; unclear D gene. CDR3 size: 15 residues. Germline assignment: CDR1 MGHRA and CDR2 YSYEKL. V lost 0 bases, J lost 0 bases, and 6 bases lay in between. The CDR3 loop reads CASSQELLSGNTIYF. As DNA, the CDR3 is TGCGCCAGCAGCCAAGAGCTCCTCTCTGGAAACACCATATATTTT.

The chain uses TRBV5-1 and TRBJ1-2; D gene ambiguous. Germline CDR1 SGHRS, CDR2 YFSETQ. The V end lost 1 base, the J end lost 6 bases, and 13 bases lay between the germline ends. The CDR3 covers 14 residues. The CDR3 coding sequence is TGCGCCAGCAGCTTGTGGGCGGAGAAACATGGCTACACCTTC. Its translation: CASSLWAEKHGYTF.

This clonotype appeared a few times. This chain uses TRBV6-6 with TRBJ1-1; maybe TRBD1 (5 bases). The CDR3 runs to 13 residues. CDR1 and CDR2 (germline): MNHNY, SVGAGI (reference sequence). V was cut by 6 bases and J by 10 bases, with 18 bases left in between. The CDR3 reads CASRSLPGDRAFF. CDR3 coding DNA: TGTGCCAGCAGAAGCCTCCCGGGTGACAGAGCTTTCTTT.

With respect to this clonotype: A much larger clonotype is one base distant, so this may be a read error. This chain uses TRBV7-1 with TRBJ2-5, with 14 bases matching TRBD2. TRBV7-1 is placed among ORFs of uncertain function. The CDR3 is 18 residues long. The CDR3 nucleotides read TGTGCCAACAGCTCCGGACTAGCGGGGGGCCCCTCCCAAGAGACCCAGTACTTC. It codes for CANSSGLAGGPSQETQYF.

V gene TRBV20-1 combines with J gene TRBJ1-1, with D perhaps matching TRBD1 (5 bases). The CDR3 is made up of 15 amino acids. Germline assignment: CDR1 DFQATT and CDR2 SNEGSKA (reference sequence). Trimming left V 0 bases short and J 1 base short, with 12 bases between. This chain's CDR3 is CSARDPQGWNTEAFF. CDR3 DNA sequence: TGCAGTGCTAGAGATCCGCAGGGTTGGAACACTGAAGCTTTCTTT.

At least ten counts were recorded for this clonotype. The CDR3 nucleotides read TGTGCCAGCAGCGATTACTACGAGCAGTACTTC. Residues: CASSDYYEQYF. The rearrangement joins TRBV7-2 to TRBJ2-7; D gene unclear. V lost 5 bases, J lost 3 bases, and 5 bases lay in between. CDR1 SGHTA and CDR2 FQGNSA come from the germline V gene. The CDR3 is 11 amino acids.

This clonotype occurred many times. This rearrangement joins TRBV7-9 to TRBJ2-7; 10 bases fit TRBD1. Germline V CDR1 and CDR2: SEHNR, FQNEAQ (reference sequence). There are 14 residues in the CDR3. The J segment lost 4 bases and the V segment lost 4 bases, leaving 4 bases of the junction unmatched. CDR3 nucleotides: TGTGCCAGCAGCTCACGGGACAGGGGTTACGAGCAGTACTTC. It translates to CASSSRDRGYEQYF. Using reference TRBV7-9 and TRBJ2-7 for the parts outside the CDR3, the full variable domain is DTGVSQNPRHKITKRGQNVTFRCDPISEHNRLYWYRQTLGQGPEFLTYFQNEAQLEKSRLLSDRFSAERPKGSFSTLEIQRTEQGDSAMYLCASSSRDRGYEQYFGPGTRLTVT.

The chain couples TRBV2 to TRBJ1-1; 8 bases match TRBD1. The length of the CDR3 is 12 residues. Trimming took 9 bases from V and 6 from J; bases not matched to a gene: 6. Germline lookup yields CDR1 SNHLY and CDR2 FYNNEI. The CDR3 DNA is TGTGCCAGAAGGACAGGGACCGCTGAAGCTTTCTTT. Encoded protein: CARRTGTAEAFF. The full variable domain, with the rest looked up from reference TRBV2 and TRBJ1-1, is EPEVTQTPSHQVTQMGQEVILRCVPISNHLYFYWYRQILGQKVEFLVSFYNNEISEKSEIFDDQFSVERPDGSNFTLKIRSTKLEDSAMYFCARRTGTAEAFFGQGTRLTVV.